This T cell receptor beta chain stems from a study of cytomegalovirus exposure and HLA in healthy donors. In the PCR, 60 Vbeta and 13 Jbeta primers were used. Method: immunoSEQ multiplex PCR; TCRdb's copy keeps in-frame clones and lacks some. Of 110,000 or so clones listed, roughly 76% are singletons. V was pared by 1 base and J by 0 bases, with 10 bases between. Germline V CDR1 and CDR2: KGHSH, LQKENI. The CDR3 has 16 amino acids. Details on this clone: This specimen includes other DNA sequences encoding the same CDR3.

The receptor was isolated from a man aged 45-65 years in good health and CMV-seropositive. The chain links TRBV18 to TRBJ1-3, with D uncertain. Sequenced input: PBMCs. The CDR3 is CASSPRAGSSGNTIYF. Written as DNA, the CDR3 is TGTGCCAGCTCACCACGAGCGGGGAGCTCTGGAAACACCATATATTTT. Full variable domain (remainder filled in from reference TRBV18 and TRBJ1-3): NAGVMQNPRHLVRRRGQEARLRCSPMKGHSHVYWYRQLPEEGLKFMVYLQKENIIDESGMPKERFSAEFPKEGPSILRIQQVVRGDSAAYFCASSPRAGSSGNTIYFGEGSWLTVV.